These 2 T cell receptor beta chains originate from one sample sequenced in a study of shared clonotypes between healthy human individuals. Using immunoSEQ multiplex PCR, the repertoire was profiled, and TCRdb retains in-frame clones only, with some absent. The table lists 2 million to 3 million clones, under 95% of them singletons. The specimen sequenced was naive CD4+ T cells from PBMCs. Noted subset: CD45RA+ positively selected. Receptors originate from a man between 18 and 35 years old in good health. Some clones in this sample may be carry-over from other donors' samples.

The chain recombines TRBV14 with TRBJ2-7; TRBD2 matches at 14 bases. Per the germline V gene, CDR1 is SGHDN and CDR2 is FVKESK. CDR3 length equals 14 residues. J lost 12 bases, V lost 4 bases, and 8 bases had no gene match. The CDR3 nucleotides read TGTGCCAGCAGCCGAACCGGACTAGCGGGAGGATCGTACTTC. Translating it yields CASSRTGLAGGSYF.

The V and J genes are TRBV6-5 and TRBJ1-2, with D maybe TRBD1 (6 bases). The germline V gene has CDR1 MNHEY and CDR2 SVGAGI. Trimming shortened V by 6 bases and J by 8 bases, and 13 bases separated the two germline ends. CDR3 length: 12 residues. CDR3 nucleotide sequence: TGTGCCAGCAGAGGGGGGGCAGTCGGCTACACCTTC. Its protein product is CASRGGAVGYTF.